This T cell receptor beta chain was sequenced during a study of blood T cell repertoires in COVID-19. For the study at large: Nucleic acid was either cDNA or gDNA, and it came from T cells, B-cell-depleted T cells, or PBMCs.

Here immunoSEQ multiplex PCR was the method, and the copy in TCRdb shows in-frame clones only, minus some. This table holds 150,000 or so clones, approximately 89% found once. V gave up 3 bases and J gave up 3 bases; unmatched junction bases: 4. This CDR3 spans 13 amino acids. Germline V gene data show CDR1 as GTSNPN and CDR2 as SVGIG (reference sequence). Sequenced input: peripheral blood. The clonotype originates from a man aged 50 to 60 with acute or convalescent COVID-19. The chain couples TRBV30 to TRBJ1-2; 7 nucleotides match TRBD1. This chain's CDR3 is CAWRRGTDYGYTF. CDR3 nucleotide sequence: TGTGCCTGGAGGAGGGGGACAGACTATGGCTACACCTTC.